This T cell receptor (beta chain) was documented in a study of blood T cell repertoires in COVID-19. As for the study in general: Acute and convalescent COVID-19 samples came from the United States, Italy and Spain. Sample material is recorded as cDNA or gDNA derived from T cells, B-cell-depleted T cells, or PBMCs.

In its sample, this clone was seen once. With 0 bases removed from V and 1 base from J, the gap between germline ends came to 12 bases. Germline V gene sequence: CDR1 LGHNA, CDR2 YSLEER. The CDR3 runs 16 residues. In the original processing: Estimated nucleated cell counts came from reference gene primer amplification. TCRdb's copy holds only in-frame clones and misses some; the assay was immunoSEQ multiplex PCR. The D gene and trimming were derived from the DNA, and the V and J assignments and clone size from that table. The sample lists about 110,000 clones, roughly 90% occurring once. The chain links TRBV4-3 to TRBJ1-1, with a tentative D call TRBD1 (5 bases). The source material was peripheral blood. This TCR was recovered from a woman aged 70-85 years who had recovered from COVID-19. CDR3 sequence (DNA): TGCGCCAGCAGCCAAGATTCAGGGTGGGCGAACACTGAAGCTTTCTTT. Translated: CASSQDSGWANTEAFF.